These 16 T cell receptor beta chains were sequenced from one sample in a study of blood T cell repertoires in COVID-19. Profiling relied on immunoSEQ multiplex PCR, and the TCRdb table lists in-frame clones only, not all of them. The sample carries about 120,000 clones, approximately 87% recorded once. The sequenced sample was peripheral blood. The receptors were gathered from a woman aged 65 to 85 with acute or convalescent COVID-19.

This clone was counted between two and nine times. The chain is built from TRBV18 and TRBJ2-3, with 7 positions matching TRBD1. Germline assignment: CDR1 KGHSH and CDR2 LQKENI. This CDR3 is 16 amino acids long. Trimming took 0 bases from V and 3 from J; bases not matched to a gene: 6. CDR3 sequence (DNA): TGTGCCAGCTCACCACCCGACAGGGCGAGGACAGATACGCAGTATTTT. Its translation: CASSPPDRARTDTQYF.

The rearrangement joins TRBV11-1 to TRBJ2-3; D is perhaps TRBD2 (5 bases). The ends were cut back, 0 bases at V and 9 bases at J, with 13 bases in the middle. This CDR3 region has 14 residues. Germline CDR1 reads SGHAT; CDR2 reads FQDESV (reference sequence). The CDR3 loop reads CASSLALQRPTQYF. The CDR3 DNA reads as TGTGCCAGCAGCTTAGCGTTACAGCGGCCGACGCAGTATTTT.

The gene calls are TRBV11-2 and TRBJ1-3, with D possibly being TRBD1 (5 bases). The V gene's germline CDR1 is SGHAT and CDR2 FQNNGV. This CDR3 is 15 amino acids long. V was shortened by 2 bases and J by 1 base, with 9 bases between the two germline ends. CDR3 amino acids: CASSLFGGSGNTIYF. CDR3 in DNA: TGTGCCAGCAGCTTATTTGGGGGGTCTGGAAACACCATATATTTT.

This chain links TRBV19 with TRBJ1-5, with D perhaps matching TRBD1 (6 bases). Trimming pared 4 bases from V and 3 bases from J, leaving 10 bases between. The CDR3 covers 14 residues. The V gene's germline CDR1 is LNHDA and CDR2 SQIVND (reference sequence). The CDR3 spells CASSTDRFNQPQHF. The CDR3 region has the DNA TGTGCCAGTAGTACCGACAGGTTCAATCAGCCCCAGCATTTT.

The chain is built from TRBV19 and TRBJ2-7, with D tentatively TRBD2 (6 bases). V gave up 3 bases and J gave up 9 bases, with 18 bases separating them. Germline V CDR1 and CDR2: LNHDA, SQIVND (reference sequence). CDR3 length: 14 residues. DNA for the CDR3: TGTGCCAGTAGTATGCGGGGTCGAGCTCAAGGGCAGTACTTC. Translating it yields CASSMRGRAQGQYF.

This clone was counted a few times. This chain connects TRBV5-1 to TRBJ1-1; 7 positions agree with TRBD1. V shed 4 bases, J shed 5 bases, and the junction held 11 bases outside the gene matches. Germline lookup yields CDR1 SGHRS and CDR2 YFSETQ. The CDR3 length is 15 residues. CDR3 DNA: TGCGCCAGCAGCAGGACCTACAGGGGAGGAACTGAAGCTTTCTTT. Translation gives CASSRTYRGGTEAFF.

The chain joins TRBV28 to TRBJ1-5; D perhaps matches TRBD1 (5 bases). Per germline, CDR1 MDHEN and CDR2 SYDVKM. Trimming left V 4 bases short and J 4 bases short, with 29 bases between. The CDR3 runs 20 residues. CDR3 DNA: TGTGCCAGCAGTTCCCAGTTCGCGGTTTGGGGCAAGGGTGGTAATCAGCCCCAGCATTTT. This encodes CASSSQFAVWGKGGNQPQHF.

This clone was seen only a few times. The chain has TRBV7-9 and TRBJ1-2; TRBD1 might be the D (5 bases). The V gene lost 10 bases and the J gene lost 8 bases, with 20 bases spanning the gap. This CDR3 is built from 13 residues. Germline lookup yields CDR1 SEHNR and CDR2 FQNEAQ (reference sequence). The chain's CDR3 is CAIEGEPFRGYTF. In DNA form, the CDR3 reads TGTGCCATTGAAGGGGAACCCTTTCGAGGCTACACCTTC.

This chain links TRBV4-1 with TRBJ1-2; a possible D gene is TRBD1 (6 bases). Per germline, CDR1 MGHRA and CDR2 YSYEKL. This CDR3 has 15 residues. The V end lost 3 bases, the J end lost 4 bases, and 15 bases lay between the germline ends. The CDR3 loop reads CASSHLTDSSYGYTF. CDR3 DNA: TGCGCCAGCAGCCATCTTACGGACAGCAGCTATGGCTACACCTTC.

This clone has just a few counts. Germline is not matched at one junction end, which may reflect a read error. The chain recombines TRBV2 with TRBJ1-2; D perhaps matches TRBD1 (6 bases). Germline CDR1 and CDR2: SNHLY and FYNNEI. This CDR3 is 12 amino acids long. In DNA, the CDR3 is TGTGCCAGCAGTGAAACAGGGAGAGTTTTCGTCTTC. Amino acids: CASSETGRVFVF.

The V gene is TRBV28, the J gene TRBJ1-2; weak D call: TRBD1 (6 bases). Per germline, CDR1 MDHEN and CDR2 SYDVKM. CDR3 length equals 14 residues. Trimming shortened V by 6 bases and J by 5 bases, and 16 bases separated the two germline ends. The CDR3 sequence: CASSTGLSDYGYTF. DNA of the CDR3: TGTGCCAGCAGCACAGGGCTTTCTGATTATGGCTACACCTTC.

The rearrangement joins TRBV21-1 to TRBJ1-5; TRBD1, the table's D call, lacks a check against the DNA. TRBV21-1 is flagged as a pseudogene. CDR3 size: 20 residues. This CDR3 is CASSKHRTRQGFRSNQPQHF. DNA of the CDR3: TGTGCCAGCAGCAAACATAGAACGCGACAGGGATTTCGTAGCAATCAGCCCCAGCATTTT.

The chain carries TRBV6-5 and TRBJ2-2, with TRBD2 matching 7 bases. Losses at the gene ends were 2 bases for V and 5 bases for J; bases not matched to a gene: 8. The CDR3 is 16 residues long. Germline V gene lookup returns CDR1 MNHEY and CDR2 SVGAGI. Here the CDR3 reads CASSYRGGGATGELFF. The CDR3 nucleotides are TGTGCCAGCAGTTACCGTGGCGGGGGAGCGACCGGGGAGCTGTTTTTT.

V and J are TRBV19 and TRBJ2-3, with a tentative D call TRBD1 (8 bases). This CDR3 region has 15 residues. Trimming cost V 5 bases and J 2 bases, with 14 bases left between them. The germline V gene encodes CDR1 LNHDA and CDR2 SQIVND (reference sequence). The CDR3 DNA reads TGTGCCAGTAGTGTGACAGGGGACTACACAGATACGCAGTATTTT. Its translation: CASSVTGDYTDTQYF.

The chain joins TRBV25-1 to TRBJ2-7, with 9 bases fitting TRBD1. Germline V gene data show CDR1 as MGHDK and CDR2 as SYGVNS. V was pared by 4 bases and J by 6 bases, with 4 bases of the junction left unmatched. CDR3 size: 13 residues. The CDR3 DNA is TGTGCCAGCAGTGTCCGGGACAGGGCCGAGCAGTACTTC. Translating it yields CASSVRDRAEQYF.

This clone has just one count. V gene TRBV19 combines with J gene TRBJ1-5, with D perhaps TRBD1 (5 bases). The CDR3 is made up of 15 amino acids. Germline CDR1 is LNHDA and CDR2 is SQIVND (reference sequence). Deletions cut 3 bases from V and 5 bases from J, with 14 bases between. For the CDR3, the DNA is TGTGCCAGTAGTATGGGGGGGATAGTAGATCAGCCCCAGCATTTT. Protein sequence: CASSMGGIVDQPQHF.